This entry is about one T cell receptor beta chain. What it recognizes is unknown. This sample was taken from a study of CD4+ T cells in melanoma. Study-wide results and limits: CD8+ T cell, macrophage and B cell function reportedly correlated with neoantigen-specific CD4+ T cells. Reportedly, melanoma neoantigen-specific CD4+ T cells showed varied differentiation states.

Unmatched junction bases numbered 1, after V lost 8 bases and J lost 5 bases. Germline assignment: CDR1 MGHDK and CDR2 SYGVNS. The CDR3 has 13 residues. Sequencing was performed with immunoSEQ multiplex PCR; in TCRdb, only in-frame clones are kept and a portion is missing. The data show about 140,000 clones, 80% to 95% seen once. The clonotype originates from a human donor with melanoma. The rearrangement links TRBV25-1 to TRBJ2-5, with 14 bases that match TRBD2. The CDR3 DNA sequence: TGTGCCAGCCGGACTAGCGGGGGGGAGACCCAGTACTTC. It specifies CASRTSGGETQYF.